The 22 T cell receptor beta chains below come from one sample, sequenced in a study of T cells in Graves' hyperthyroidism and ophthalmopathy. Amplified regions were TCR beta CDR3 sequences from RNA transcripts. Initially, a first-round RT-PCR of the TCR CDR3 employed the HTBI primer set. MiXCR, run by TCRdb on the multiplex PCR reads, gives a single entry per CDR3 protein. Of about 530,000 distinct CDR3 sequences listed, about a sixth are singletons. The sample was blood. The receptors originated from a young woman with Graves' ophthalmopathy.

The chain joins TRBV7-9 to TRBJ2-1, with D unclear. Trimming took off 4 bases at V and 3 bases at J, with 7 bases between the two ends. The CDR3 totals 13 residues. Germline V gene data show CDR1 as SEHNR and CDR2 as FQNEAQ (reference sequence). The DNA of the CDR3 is TGTGCCAGCAGCTGGTCCCTCTACAATGAGCAGTTCTTC. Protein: CASSWSLYNEQFF.

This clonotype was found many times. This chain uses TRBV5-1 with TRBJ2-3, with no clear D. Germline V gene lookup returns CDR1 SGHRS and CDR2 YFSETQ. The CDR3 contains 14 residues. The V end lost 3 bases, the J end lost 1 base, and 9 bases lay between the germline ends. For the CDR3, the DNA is TGCGCCAGCAGCTATCCGCAAGGCACAGATACGCAGTATTTT. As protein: CASSYPQGTDTQYF.

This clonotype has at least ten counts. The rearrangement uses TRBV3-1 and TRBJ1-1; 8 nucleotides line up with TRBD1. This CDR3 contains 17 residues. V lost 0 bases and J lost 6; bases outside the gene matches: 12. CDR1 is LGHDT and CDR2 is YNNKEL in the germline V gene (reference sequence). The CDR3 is CASSQDGPGGFKSEAFF. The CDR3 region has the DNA TGTGCCAGCAGCCAAGATGGACCAGGGGGCTTTAAGTCTGAAGCTTTCTTT.

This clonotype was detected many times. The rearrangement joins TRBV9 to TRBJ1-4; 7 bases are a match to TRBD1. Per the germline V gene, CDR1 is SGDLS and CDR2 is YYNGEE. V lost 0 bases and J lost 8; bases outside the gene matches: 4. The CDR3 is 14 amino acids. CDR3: CASSVGQGGEKLFF. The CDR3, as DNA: TGTGCCAGCAGCGTAGGACAGGGAGGAGAAAAACTGTTTTTT.

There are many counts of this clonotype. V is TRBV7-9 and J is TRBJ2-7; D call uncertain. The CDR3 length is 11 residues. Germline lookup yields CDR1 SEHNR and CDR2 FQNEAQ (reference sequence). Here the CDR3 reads CAADVDYEQYF. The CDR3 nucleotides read TGTGCTGCGGACGTAGACTACGAGCAGTACTTC.

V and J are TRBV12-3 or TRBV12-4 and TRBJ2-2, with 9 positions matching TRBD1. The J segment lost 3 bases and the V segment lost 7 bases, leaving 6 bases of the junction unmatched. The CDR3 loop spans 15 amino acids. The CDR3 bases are TGTGCCAGCAAACCGGGACAGGGACACACCGGGGAGCTGTTTTTT. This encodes CASKPGQGHTGELFF.

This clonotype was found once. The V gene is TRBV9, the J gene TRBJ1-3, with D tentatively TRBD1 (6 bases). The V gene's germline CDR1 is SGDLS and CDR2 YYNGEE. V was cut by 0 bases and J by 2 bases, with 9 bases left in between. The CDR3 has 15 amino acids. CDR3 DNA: TGTGCCAGCAGCGTAGGGGGGGGGCCTGGAAACACCATATATTTT. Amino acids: CASSVGGGPGNTIYF.

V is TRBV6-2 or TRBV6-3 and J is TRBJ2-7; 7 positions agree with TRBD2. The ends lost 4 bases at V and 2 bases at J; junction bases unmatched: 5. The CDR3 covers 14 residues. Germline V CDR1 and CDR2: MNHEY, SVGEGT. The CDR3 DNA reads TGTGCCAGCAGTTGGGGGAGGGTGGCCTACGAGCAGTACTTC. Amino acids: CASSWGRVAYEQYF.

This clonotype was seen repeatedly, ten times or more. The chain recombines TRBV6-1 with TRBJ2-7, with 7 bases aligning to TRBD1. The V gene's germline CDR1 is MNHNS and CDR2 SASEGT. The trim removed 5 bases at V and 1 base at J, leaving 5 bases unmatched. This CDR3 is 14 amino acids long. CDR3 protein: CASSNRDSSYEQYF. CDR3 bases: TGTGCCAGCAGTAACCGGGACAGTTCCTACGAGCAGTACTTC.

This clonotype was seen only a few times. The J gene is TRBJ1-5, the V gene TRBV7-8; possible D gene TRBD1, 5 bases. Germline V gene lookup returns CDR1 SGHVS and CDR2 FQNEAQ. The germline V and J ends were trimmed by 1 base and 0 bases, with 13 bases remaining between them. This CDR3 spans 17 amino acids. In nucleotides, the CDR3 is TGTGCCAGCAGCTTAGAAGGGGCAGGCTATAGCAATCAGCCCCAGCATTTT. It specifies CASSLEGAGYSNQPQHF.

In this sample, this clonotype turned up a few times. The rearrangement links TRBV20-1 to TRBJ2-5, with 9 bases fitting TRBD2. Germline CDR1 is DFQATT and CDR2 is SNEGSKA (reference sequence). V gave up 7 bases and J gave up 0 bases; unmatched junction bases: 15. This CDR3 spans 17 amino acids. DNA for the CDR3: TGCAGTGTTCTTGGCGGGGGGGCTGGGCGGTACCAAGAGACCCAGTACTTC. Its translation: CSVLGGGAGRYQETQYF.

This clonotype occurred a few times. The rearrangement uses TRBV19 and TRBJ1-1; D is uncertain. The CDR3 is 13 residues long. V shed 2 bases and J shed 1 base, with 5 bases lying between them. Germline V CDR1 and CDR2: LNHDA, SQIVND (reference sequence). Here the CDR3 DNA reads TGTGCCAGTAGTATATATGGGAACACTGAAGCTTTCTTT. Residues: CASSIYGNTEAFF.

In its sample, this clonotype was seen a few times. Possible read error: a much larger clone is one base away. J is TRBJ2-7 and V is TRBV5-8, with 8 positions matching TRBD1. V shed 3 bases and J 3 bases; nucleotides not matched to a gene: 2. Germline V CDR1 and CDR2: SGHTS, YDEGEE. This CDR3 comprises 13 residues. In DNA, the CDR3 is TGTGCCAGCAGCTGGGGACAGGACTACGAGCAGTACTTC. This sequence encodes CASSWGQDYEQYF.

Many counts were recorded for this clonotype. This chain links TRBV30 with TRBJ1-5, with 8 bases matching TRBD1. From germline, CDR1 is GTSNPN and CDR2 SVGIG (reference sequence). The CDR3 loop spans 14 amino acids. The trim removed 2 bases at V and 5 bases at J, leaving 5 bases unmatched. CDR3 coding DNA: TGTGCCTGGAGTCTGGACAGGGTATATCAGCCCCAGCATTTT. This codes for CAWSLDRVYQPQHF.

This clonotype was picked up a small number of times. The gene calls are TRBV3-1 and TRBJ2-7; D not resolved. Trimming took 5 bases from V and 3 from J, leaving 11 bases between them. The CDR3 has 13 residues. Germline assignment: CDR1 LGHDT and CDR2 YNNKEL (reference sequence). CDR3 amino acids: CASSNGRVYEQYF. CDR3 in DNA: TGTGCCAGCAGCAATGGACGAGTCTACGAGCAGTACTTC.

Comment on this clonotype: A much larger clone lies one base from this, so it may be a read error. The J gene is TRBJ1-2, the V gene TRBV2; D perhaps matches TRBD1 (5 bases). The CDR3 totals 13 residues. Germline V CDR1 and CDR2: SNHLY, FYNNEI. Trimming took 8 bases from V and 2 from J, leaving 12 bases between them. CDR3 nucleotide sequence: TGTGCCAGCGGGACCGACGGGAACTATGGCTACACCTTC. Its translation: CASGTDGNYGYTF.

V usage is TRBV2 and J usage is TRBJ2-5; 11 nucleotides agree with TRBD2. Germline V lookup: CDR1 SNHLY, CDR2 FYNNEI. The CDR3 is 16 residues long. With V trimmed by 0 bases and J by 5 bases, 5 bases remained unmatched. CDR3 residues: CASSEASGGARETQYF. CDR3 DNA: TGTGCCAGCAGTGAAGCTAGCGGGGGGGCTAGGGAGACCCAGTACTTC.

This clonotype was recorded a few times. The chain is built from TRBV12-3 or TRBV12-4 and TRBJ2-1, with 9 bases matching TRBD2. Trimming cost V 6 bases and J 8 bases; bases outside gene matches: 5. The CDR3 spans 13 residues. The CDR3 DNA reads TGTGCCAGCAGGGGACTAGCTTCGGATGAGCAGTTCTTC. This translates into CASRGLASDEQFF.

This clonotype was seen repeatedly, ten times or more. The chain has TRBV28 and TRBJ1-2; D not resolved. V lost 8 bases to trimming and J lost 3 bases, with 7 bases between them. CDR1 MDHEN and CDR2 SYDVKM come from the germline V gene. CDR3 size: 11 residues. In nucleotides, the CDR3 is TGTGCCAGCGCGGGGTACTATGGCTACACCTTC. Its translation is CASAGYYGYTF.

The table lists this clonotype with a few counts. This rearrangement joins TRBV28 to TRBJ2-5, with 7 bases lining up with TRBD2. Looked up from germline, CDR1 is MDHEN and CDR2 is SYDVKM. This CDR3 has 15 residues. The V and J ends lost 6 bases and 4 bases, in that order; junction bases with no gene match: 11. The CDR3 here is CASRASGGGGETQYF. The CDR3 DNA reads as TGTGCCAGCAGGGCCTCGGGGGGAGGCGGAGAGACCCAGTACTTC.

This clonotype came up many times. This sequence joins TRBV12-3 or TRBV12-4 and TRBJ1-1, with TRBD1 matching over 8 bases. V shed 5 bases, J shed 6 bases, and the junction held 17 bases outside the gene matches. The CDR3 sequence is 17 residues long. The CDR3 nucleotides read TGTGCCAGCAGTCCCAGGACAGGGCACTCAAGGGTCCCTGAAGCTTTCTTT. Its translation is CASSPRTGHSRVPEAFF.

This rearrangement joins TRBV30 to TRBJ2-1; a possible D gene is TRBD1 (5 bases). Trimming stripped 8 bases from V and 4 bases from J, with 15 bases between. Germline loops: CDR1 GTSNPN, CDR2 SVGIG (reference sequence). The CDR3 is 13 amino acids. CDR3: CAQGESGYNEQFF. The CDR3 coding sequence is TGTGCCCAGGGTGAGTCGGGTTACAATGAGCAGTTCTTC.